The text below deals with one TCR beta chain. Its target is not known. Between the trimmed V and J ends, which lost 5 bases and 9 bases, there was a span of 22 bases. Germline CDR1 is LNHDA and CDR2 is SQIVND (reference sequence). The CDR3 totals 15 residues. The assay was immunoSEQ multiplex PCR, and TCRdb's table has in-frame clones only and misses some. The table records some 86,000 clones, 88% of them present only once. The data belong to a study of graft-versus-host responses after intestinal transplantation. For the study at large: All recipients were given anti-thymocyte globulin induction, and tacrolimus and steroids were then administered for about three years.

Study-level points and caveats: Circulating GvH clone levels at their peak were associated with HvG declines (early post-transplant). Some patients had graft-donor T cell macrochimerism. In their allografts, the ratios of graft-versus-host to host-versus-graft T cell clones were high. In recipient marrow, GvH clones were found, and some appeared first in ileum or blood.

V and J are TRBV19 and TRBJ1-2, with D possibly being TRBD1 (6 bases). The input for sequencing was unstimulated CD4+ T cells sorted from spleen or lymph node cells, taken before transplant. This TCR was recovered from a human donor who was the organ donor for an intestinal transplant. The CDR3 region has the DNA TGTGCCAGTAGTGAGGCGGCGGGCAGGGGTGTTCGCTACACCTTC. Translated: CASSEAAGRGVRYTF.